This entry lists 10 T cell receptor beta chains sequenced from one sample in a study of blood T cell repertoires in COVID-19. Produced via immunoSEQ multiplex PCR; TCRdb's table is partial and in-frame only. The sample has about 200,000 clones, more than 75% seen once. The sequenced material came from peripheral blood. These receptors all come from a man between 45 and 60 years old with acute or convalescent COVID-19.

The CDR3 region is CASSQGTVNTEAFF. DNA for the CDR3: TGTGCCAGCAGCCAGGGGACAGTGAACACTGAAGCTTTCTTT. V and J are TRBV4-2 and TRBJ1-1; 7 bases line up with TRBD1. CDR1 and CDR2 from the germline V gene are LGHNA and YNFKEQ. The CDR3 is 14 residues long. Trimming removed 3 bases from V and 0 bases from J; junction bases left unmatched: 1.

Turning to this clone: The sample has other DNA sequences that encode this CDR3 too. The J gene is TRBJ1-1, the V gene TRBV18; perhaps TRBD1 as D (5 bases). CDR1 KGHSH and CDR2 LQKENI come from the germline V gene. V gave up 3 bases and J gave up 0 bases, with 8 bases separating them. This CDR3 comprises 14 residues. CDR3 coding DNA: TGTGCCAGCTCACCGGGGGGGATGAACACTGAAGCTTTCTTT. Its protein is CASSPGGMNTEAFF.

The chain joins TRBV19 to TRBJ1-6; TRBD1 might be the D (6 bases). V was shortened by 5 bases and J by 8 bases, with 10 bases between the two germline ends. Germline loops: CDR1 LNHDA, CDR2 SQIVND (reference sequence). CDR3 size: 13 residues. This chain's CDR3 is CASSSQGYSPLHF. CDR3 sequence (DNA): TGTGCCAGTAGTTCCCAGGGGTATTCACCCCTCCACTTT.

The chain links TRBV3-1 (or the pseudogene TRBV3-2) to TRBJ1-2, with TRBD1 matching 12 bases. CDR3 length: 16 amino acids. Germline V CDR1 and CDR2: LGHDT, YNNKEL (reference sequence). Trimming removed 4 bases from V and 4 bases from J; junction bases left unmatched: 7. The CDR3 region has the DNA TGTGCCAGCAGCCGGAAGGGACAGGGGGCAGGCTATGGCTACACCTTC. This codes for CASSRKGQGAGYGYTF.

The rearrangement joins TRBV19 to TRBJ2-1, with 7 bases fitting TRBD1. The germline V gene has CDR1 LNHDA and CDR2 SQIVND (reference sequence). This CDR3 is built from 15 residues. V dropped 1 base and J dropped 8; count of bases not matched to a gene: 8. CDR3 sequence: CASSIGETGRYEQFF. CDR3 nucleotide sequence: TGTGCCAGTAGTATAGGGGAGACAGGGCGGTATGAGCAGTTCTTC.

This clone came up a few times. The same CDR3 also results from other DNA sequences found in this sample. The V and J genes are TRBV18 and TRBJ1-4; TRBD1 matches 8 bases. Unmatched junction bases numbered 5, after V lost 3 bases and J lost 5 bases. This CDR3 comprises 15 residues. Per the germline V gene, CDR1 is KGHSH and CDR2 is LQKENI. CDR3 region: CASSPDRGPNEKLFF. The CDR3 coding sequence is TGTGCCAGCTCACCCGACAGGGGCCCCAATGAAAAACTGTTTTTT.

The chain joins TRBV5-1 to TRBJ1-4, with 8 bases identical to TRBD1. V was clipped by 6 bases and J by 3 bases; unmatched bases: 7. Germline V gene sequence: CDR1 SGHRS, CDR2 YFSETQ. This CDR3 spans 15 amino acids. The CDR3 sequence is CASTRQGSPNEKLFF. CDR3 sequence (DNA): TGCGCCAGCACCCGACAGGGGAGTCCTAATGAAAAACTGTTTTTT.

This clone has at least ten counts. This chain connects TRBV5-1 to TRBJ2-7, with TRBD1 identical over 8 bases. The CDR3 consists of 16 residues. V gave up 2 bases and J gave up 6 bases; unmatched junction bases: 13. CDR1 and CDR2 from the germline V gene are SGHRS and YFSETQ. DNA of the CDR3: TGCGCCAGCAGCTTACCTTCCGGACAGGGTAGGAGCGAGCAGTACTTC. It specifies CASSLPSGQGRSEQYF.

The CDR3 region has the DNA TGTGCCAGCTCCCCCCAGTCCACTGAAGCTTTCTTT. Translated, it gives CASSPQSTEAFF. This chain uses TRBV18 with TRBJ1-1; D ambiguous. The CDR3 covers 12 residues. CDR1 and CDR2 (germline): KGHSH, LQKENI. Trimming cost V 6 bases and J 4 bases, with 9 bases left between them.

The chain has TRBV20-1 and TRBJ1-2; a weak D match, TRBD1 (6 bases). The CDR3 sequence is 13 residues long. V lost 3 bases, J lost 5 bases, and 13 bases lay in between. Germline CDR1 reads DFQATT; CDR2 reads SNEGSKA (reference sequence). CDR3 sequence: CSASSARGYGYTF. CDR3 nucleotides: TGCAGTGCTAGTAGTGCCAGGGGATATGGCTACACCTTC.